The TCR beta chain described here comes from a study of T cells in Graves' hyperthyroidism and ophthalmopathy. Whole-study context: At the time of initial diagnosis and before any treatment, peripheral blood was collected.

This clonotype came up a few times. Amplification targeted TCR beta CDR3 regions from RNA transcripts. HTBI primers were the set used in a first-round RT-PCR of the TCR CDR3. TCRdb passed the multiplex PCR reads through MiXCR, listing each CDR3 protein once. The table lists around 340,000 distinct CDR3 sequences, about 15% of them singletons. CDR3 length: 16 residues. With V trimmed by 6 bases and J by 6 bases, 14 bases remained unmatched. Per germline, CDR1 DFQATT and CDR2 SNEGSKA (reference sequence). Exclusion followed for patients with uncontrolled infection, other autoimmune disease, pregnancy or lactation. Fresh peripheral blood, 7.5 to 10 ml, was the source of the PBMCs.

This TCR derives from a woman aged 30 to 39 with Graves' hyperthyroidism. V gene TRBV20-1 combines with J gene TRBJ2-1, with 10 nucleotides matching TRBD1. The specimen was blood. In nucleotides, the CDR3 is TGCAGTGCACCTCCCGCCGGACAGGGGGTTATCAATGAGCAGTTCTTC. Encoded protein: CSAPPAGQGVINEQFF.